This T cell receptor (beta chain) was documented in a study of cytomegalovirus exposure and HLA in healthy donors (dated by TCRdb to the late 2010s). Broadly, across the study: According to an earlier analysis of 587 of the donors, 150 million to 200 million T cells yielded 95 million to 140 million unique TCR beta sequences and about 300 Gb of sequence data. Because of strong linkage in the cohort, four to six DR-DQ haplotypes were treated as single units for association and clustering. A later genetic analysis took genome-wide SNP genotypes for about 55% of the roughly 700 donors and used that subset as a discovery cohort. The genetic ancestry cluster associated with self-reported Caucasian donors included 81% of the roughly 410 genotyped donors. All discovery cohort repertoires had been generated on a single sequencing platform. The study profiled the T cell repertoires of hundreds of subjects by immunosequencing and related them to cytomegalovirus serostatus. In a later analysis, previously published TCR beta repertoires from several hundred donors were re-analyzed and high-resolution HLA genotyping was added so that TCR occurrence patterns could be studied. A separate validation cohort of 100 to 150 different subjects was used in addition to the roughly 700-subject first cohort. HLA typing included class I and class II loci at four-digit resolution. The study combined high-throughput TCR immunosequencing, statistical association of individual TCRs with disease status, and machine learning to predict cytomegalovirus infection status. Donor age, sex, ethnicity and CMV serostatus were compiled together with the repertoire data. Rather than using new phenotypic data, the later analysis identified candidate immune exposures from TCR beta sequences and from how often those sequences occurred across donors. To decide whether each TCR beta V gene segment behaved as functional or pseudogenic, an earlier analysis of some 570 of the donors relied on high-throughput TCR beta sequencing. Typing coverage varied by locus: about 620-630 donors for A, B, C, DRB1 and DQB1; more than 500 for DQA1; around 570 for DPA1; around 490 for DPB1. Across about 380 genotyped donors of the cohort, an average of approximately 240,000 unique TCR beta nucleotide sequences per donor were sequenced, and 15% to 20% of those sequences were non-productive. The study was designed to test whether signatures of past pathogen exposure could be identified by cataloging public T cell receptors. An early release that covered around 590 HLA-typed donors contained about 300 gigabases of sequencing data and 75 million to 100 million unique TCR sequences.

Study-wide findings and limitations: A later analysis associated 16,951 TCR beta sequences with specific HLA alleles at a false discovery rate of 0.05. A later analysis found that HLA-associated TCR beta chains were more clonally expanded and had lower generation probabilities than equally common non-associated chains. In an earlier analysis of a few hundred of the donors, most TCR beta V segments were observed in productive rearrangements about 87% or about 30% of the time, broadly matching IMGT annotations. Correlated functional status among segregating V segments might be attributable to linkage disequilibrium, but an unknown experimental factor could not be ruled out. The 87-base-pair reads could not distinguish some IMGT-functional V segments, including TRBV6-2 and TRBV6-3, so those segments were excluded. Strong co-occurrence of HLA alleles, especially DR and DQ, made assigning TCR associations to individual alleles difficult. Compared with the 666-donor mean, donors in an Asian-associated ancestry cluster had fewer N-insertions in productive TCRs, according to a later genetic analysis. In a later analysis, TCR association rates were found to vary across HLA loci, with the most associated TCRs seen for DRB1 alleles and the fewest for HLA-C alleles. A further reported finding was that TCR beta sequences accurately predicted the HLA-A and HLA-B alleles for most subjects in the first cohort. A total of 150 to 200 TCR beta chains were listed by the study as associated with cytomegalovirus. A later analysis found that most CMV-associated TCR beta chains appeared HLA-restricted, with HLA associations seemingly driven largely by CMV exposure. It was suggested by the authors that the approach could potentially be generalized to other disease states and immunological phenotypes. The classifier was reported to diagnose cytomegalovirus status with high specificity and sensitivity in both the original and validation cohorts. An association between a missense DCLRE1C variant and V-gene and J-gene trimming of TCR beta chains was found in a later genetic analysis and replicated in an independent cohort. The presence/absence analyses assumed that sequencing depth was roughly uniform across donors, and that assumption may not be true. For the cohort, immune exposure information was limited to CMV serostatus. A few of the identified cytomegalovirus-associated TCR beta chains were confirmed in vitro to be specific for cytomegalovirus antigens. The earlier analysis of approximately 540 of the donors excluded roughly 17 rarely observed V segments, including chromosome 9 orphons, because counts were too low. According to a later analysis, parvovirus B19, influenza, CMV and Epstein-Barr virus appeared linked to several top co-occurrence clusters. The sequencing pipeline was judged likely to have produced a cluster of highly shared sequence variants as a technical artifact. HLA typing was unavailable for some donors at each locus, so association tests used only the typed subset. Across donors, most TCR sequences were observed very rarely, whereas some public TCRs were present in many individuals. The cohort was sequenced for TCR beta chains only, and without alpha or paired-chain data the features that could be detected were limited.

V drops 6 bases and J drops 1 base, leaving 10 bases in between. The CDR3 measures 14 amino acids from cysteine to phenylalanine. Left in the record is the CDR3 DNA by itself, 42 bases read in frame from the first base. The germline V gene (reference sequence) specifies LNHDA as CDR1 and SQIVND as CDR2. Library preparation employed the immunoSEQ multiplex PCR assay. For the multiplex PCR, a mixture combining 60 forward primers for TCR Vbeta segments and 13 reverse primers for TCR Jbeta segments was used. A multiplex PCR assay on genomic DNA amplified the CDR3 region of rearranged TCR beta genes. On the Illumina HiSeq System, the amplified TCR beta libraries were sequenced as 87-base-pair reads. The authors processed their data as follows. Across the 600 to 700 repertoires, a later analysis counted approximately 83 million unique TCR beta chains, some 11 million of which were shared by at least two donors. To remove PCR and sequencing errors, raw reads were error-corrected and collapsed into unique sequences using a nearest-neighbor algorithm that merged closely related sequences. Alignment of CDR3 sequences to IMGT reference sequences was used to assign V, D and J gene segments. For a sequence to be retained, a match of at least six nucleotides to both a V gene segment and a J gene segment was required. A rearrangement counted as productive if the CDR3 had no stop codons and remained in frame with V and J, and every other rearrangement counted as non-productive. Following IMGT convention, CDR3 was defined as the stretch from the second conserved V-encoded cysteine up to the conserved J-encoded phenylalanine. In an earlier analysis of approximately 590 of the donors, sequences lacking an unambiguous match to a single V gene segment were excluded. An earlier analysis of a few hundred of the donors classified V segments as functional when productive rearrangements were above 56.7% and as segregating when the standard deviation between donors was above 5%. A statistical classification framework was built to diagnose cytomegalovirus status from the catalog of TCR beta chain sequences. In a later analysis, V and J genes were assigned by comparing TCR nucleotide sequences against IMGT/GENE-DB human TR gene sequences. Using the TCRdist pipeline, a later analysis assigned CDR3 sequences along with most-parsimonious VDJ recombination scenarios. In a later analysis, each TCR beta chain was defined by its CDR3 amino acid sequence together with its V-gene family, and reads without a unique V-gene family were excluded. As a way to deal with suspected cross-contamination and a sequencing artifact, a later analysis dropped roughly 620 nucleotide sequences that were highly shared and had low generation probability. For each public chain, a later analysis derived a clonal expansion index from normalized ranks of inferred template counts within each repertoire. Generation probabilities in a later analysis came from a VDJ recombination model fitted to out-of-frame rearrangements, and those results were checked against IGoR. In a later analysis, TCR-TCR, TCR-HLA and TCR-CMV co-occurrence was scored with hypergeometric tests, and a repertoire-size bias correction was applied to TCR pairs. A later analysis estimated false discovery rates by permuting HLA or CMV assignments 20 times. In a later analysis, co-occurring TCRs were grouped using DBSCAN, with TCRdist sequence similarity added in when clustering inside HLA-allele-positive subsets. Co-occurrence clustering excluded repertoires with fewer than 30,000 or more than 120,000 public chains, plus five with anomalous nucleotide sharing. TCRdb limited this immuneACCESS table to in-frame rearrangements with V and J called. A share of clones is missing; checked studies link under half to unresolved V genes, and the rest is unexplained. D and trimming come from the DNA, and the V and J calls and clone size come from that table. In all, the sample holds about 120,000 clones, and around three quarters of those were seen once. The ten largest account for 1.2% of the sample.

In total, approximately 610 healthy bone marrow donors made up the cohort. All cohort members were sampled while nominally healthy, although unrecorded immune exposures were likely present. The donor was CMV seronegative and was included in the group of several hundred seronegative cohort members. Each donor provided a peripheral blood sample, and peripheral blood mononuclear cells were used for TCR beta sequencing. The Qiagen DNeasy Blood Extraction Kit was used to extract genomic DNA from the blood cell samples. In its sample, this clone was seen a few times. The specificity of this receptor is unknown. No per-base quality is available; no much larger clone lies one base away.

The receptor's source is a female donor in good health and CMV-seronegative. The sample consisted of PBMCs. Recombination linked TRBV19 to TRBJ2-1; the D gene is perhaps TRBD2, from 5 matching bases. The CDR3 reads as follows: CASRTGLSYNEQFF. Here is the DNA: TGTGCCAGTAGAACGGGATTATCCTACAATGAGCAGTTCTTC.